Reported below is one T cell receptor beta chain. Its specificity is not known. This specimen comes from a study of T cell responses to AZD1222 COVID-19 vaccine. Whole-study findings and limits: Two AZD1222 doses significantly raised spike-specific TCR breadth and depth over controls. Clonal diversity was possibly underestimated, and white British individuals and females predominated among donors. Reportedly, nearly half the spike-specific TCRs target unmutated variant regions. No repertoire was sampled before or during the peak T cell response, only after it.

The data were produced by immunoSEQ multiplex PCR, yet TCRdb's version contains in-frame clones alone and is incomplete. The sample has 130,000 or so clones; approximately 90% are singletons. The CDR3 sequence is 13 residues long. J was trimmed by 4 bases and V by 4 bases; bases with no gene match: 2. Germline CDR1 reads SGHTA; CDR2 reads FQGTGA. This TCR was recovered from an adult who received the AZD1222 COVID-19 vaccine. The chain recombines TRBV7-3 with TRBJ2-5; 8 bases map to TRBD2. Here the sequenced sample was peripheral blood, taken 28 days after the second AZD1222 dose. In DNA, the CDR3 is TGTGCCAGCAGCTCGGGACTAGGAGAGACCCAGTACTTC. This gives the protein CASSSGLGETQYF.